The rows below give T cell receptor beta chains drawn from one sample of a study of Tregs in tolerant kidney transplant recipients. TCRdb keeps only in-frame clones here, not all; method: immunoSEQ multiplex PCR. The table records about 110,000 clones, around 90% of them present only once. The sequences come from CD4+ T cells from blood, collected before the transplant. Receptors originate from a human donor who received a combined kidney and bone marrow transplant. The CDR3 runs from the conserved cysteine through the conserved F or W. D genes are given only for firm matches. The listing skips clone size in some rows; elsewhere it reads once, few, many or a size class.

j_call | v_call | d_call | clone_size | cdr3_aa | cdr3_nt
TRBJ2-2 | TRBV5-4 | TRBD2 | NA | CASSSGGSVGELFF | TGTGCCAGCAGCTCGGGAGGTTCAGTGGGGGAGCTGTTTTTT
TRBJ2-5 | TRBV18 | NA | NA | CASSSLLETQYF | TGTGCCAGCTCATCCCTCTTAGAGACCCAGTACTTC
TRBJ1-1 | TRBV11-2 | NA | NA | CASSAGVTEAFF | TGTGCCAGCAGCGCGGGTGTAACTGAAGCTTTCTTT
TRBJ1-3 | TRBV29-1 | NA | NA | CSVVGSVSGNTIYF | TGCAGCGTTGTCGGGTCCGTCTCTGGAAACACCATATATTTT
TRBJ2-1 | TRBV11-3 | NA | NA | CASSLYFTNYNEQFF | TGTGCCAGCAGCTTATACTTCACGAACTACAATGAGCAGTTCTTC
TRBJ1-2 | TRBV4-1 | NA | NA | CASSQRGGLGYGYTF | TGCGCCAGCAGCCAGAGGGGGGGACTAGGCTATGGCTACACCTTC
TRBJ1-1 | TRBV7-2 | TRBD1 | NA | CASSFGTARMNTEAFF | TGTGCCAGCAGCTTCGGGACAGCTAGAATGAACACTGAAGCTTTCTTT
TRBJ1-4 | TRBV5-6 | NA | NA | CASSWGMGTDEKLFF | TGTGCCAGCAGCTGGGGGATGGGGACTGATGAAAAACTGTTTTTT
TRBJ2-7 | TRBV11-2 | NA | NA | CASSPSDTASSYEQYF | TGTGCCAGCAGCCCCTCCGACACGGCAAGCTCCTACGAGCAGTACTTC
TRBJ2-5 | TRBV2 | TRBD1 | NA | CASKGDRLKETQYF | TGTGCCAGCAAGGGGGACAGGCTAAAAGAGACCCAGTACTTC
TRBJ1-3 | TRBV5-1 | NA | NA | CASSLADSSGNTIYF | TGCGCCAGCAGCTTGGCGGACTCTTCTGGAAACACCATATATTTT
TRBJ2-1 | TRBV19 | TRBD2 | NA | CASSIPGLAEYNEQFF | TGTGCCAGTAGTATCCCGGGACTAGCGGAATACAATGAGCAGTTCTTC
TRBJ1-4 | TRBV28 | NA | NA | CASSFDSLSTSNEKLFF | TGTGCCAGCAGTTTTGACAGTTTGTCTACGTCCAATGAAAAACTGTTTTTT
TRBJ2-2 | TRBV4-2 | NA | NA | CASSQVFGSSNTGELFF | TGTGCCAGCAGCCAAGTCTTCGGGAGTTCGAACACCGGGGAGCTGTTTTTT
TRBJ2-1 | TRBV11-2 | TRBD2 | NA | CASSLRLATYNEQFF | TGTGCCAGCAGCTTGCGACTAGCGACCTACAATGAGCAGTTCTTC
TRBJ1-2 | TRBV7-2 | TRBD1 | NA | CASSLARQGSGYGYTF | TGTGCCAGCAGCTTAGCGCGACAGGGGTCAGGCTATGGCTACACCTTC
TRBJ1-2 | TRBV28 | NA | NA | CASSLSSRERRGYTF | TGTGCCAGCAGTTTATCTTCGAGGGAGCGGCGTGGCTACACCTTC
TRBJ1-2 | TRBV6-1 | NA | NA | CASRGGLYGYTF | TGTGCCAGCAGGGGGGGGCTCTATGGCTACACCTTC
TRBJ2-6 | TRBV2 | NA | NA | CASSDRNRAGANVLTF | TGTGCCAGCAGTGATCGTAACAGGGCCGGGGCCAACGTCCTGACTTTC
TRBJ2-7 | TRBV14 | TRBD2 | NA | CASSQGTHISRDDAGGYSYEQYF | TGTGCCAGCAGCCAAGGGACCCACATCTCTCGGGACGACGCGGGGGGATACTCCTACGAGCAGTACTTC
TRBJ2-4 | TRBV11-2 | NA | NA | CASRPGLAKNIQYF | TGTGCCAGCAGACCGGGACTAGCCAAAAACATTCAGTACTTC
TRBJ1-6 | TRBV4-1 | NA | NA | CASSLGATRFGYSPLHF | TGCGCCAGCAGCCTGGGGGCTACTCGGTTTGGATATTCACCCCTCCACTTT
TRBJ2-2 | TRBV19 | NA | NA | CASMERAWGTGELFF | TGTGCCAGTATGGAGCGGGCCTGGGGCACCGGGGAGCTGTTTTTT
TRBJ1-1 | TRBV6-5 | NA | few | CASSFRDTEAFF | TGTGCCAGCAGTTTTCGGGACACTGAAGCTTTCTTT
TRBJ1-2 | TRBV6-5 | NA | NA | CASSYSAGPDGYTF | TGTGCCAGCAGTTACTCGGCAGGTCCGGATGGCTACACCTTC
TRBJ2-5 | TRBV5-1 | TRBD1 | NA | CASSLRQGQETQYF | TGCGCCAGCAGCCTACGACAGGGGCAAGAGACCCAGTACTTC
TRBJ1-2 | TRBV19 | TRBD1 | few | CASTLFTGGLYGYTF | TGTGCCAGTACCCTGTTTACAGGGGGTCTCTATGGCTACACCTTC
TRBJ2-2 | TRBV28 | TRBD1 | NA | CASSLPGQPNTGELFF | TGTGCCAGCAGTTTACCGGGACAGCCGAACACCGGGGAGCTGTTTTTT
TRBJ2-3 | TRBV7-2 | TRBD2 | NA | CASSIPSGRRGDTQYF | TGTGCCAGCAGCATCCCTAGCGGGAGGAGGGGCGATACGCAGTATTTT
TRBJ2-3 | TRBV5-1 | TRBD2 | NA | CASSLVGLAHTDTQYF | TGCGCCAGCAGCTTGGTCGGACTAGCGCACACAGATACGCAGTATTTT
TRBJ2-7 | TRBV27 | TRBD1 | NA | CASSSTGGEQYF | TGTGCCAGCAGTTCGACAGGGGGCGAGCAGTACTTC
TRBJ2-7 | TRBV7-2 | TRBD2 | NA | CASSQSGTSGYEQYF | TGTGCCAGCAGCCAATCCGGGACTAGCGGCTACGAGCAGTACTTC
TRBJ1-6 | TRBV11-2 | NA | few | CASSLGSSYNSPLHF | TGTGCCAGCAGCTTAGGCAGCTCCTATAATTCACCCCTCCACTTT
TRBJ1-4 | TRBV25-1 | TRBD1 | NA | CASSTANDRDNEKLFF | TGTGCCAGCAGTACAGCCAATGACAGGGACAATGAAAAACTGTTTTTT
TRBJ1-1 | TRBV25-1 | NA | once | CASNRANTEAFF | TGTGCCAGCAACAGGGCAAACACTGAAGCTTTCTTT
TRBJ2-7 | TRBV5-6 | TRBD2 | NA | CASSFGLAGDEQYF | TGTGCCAGCAGCTTCGGGCTAGCGGGAGACGAGCAGTACTTC
TRBJ2-7 | TRBV28 | TRBD1 | once | CASSSPGQGARYEQYF | TGTGCCAGCAGTTCCCCGGGACAGGGGGCTCGGTACGAGCAGTACTTC
TRBJ1-5 | TRBV19 | TRBD1 | NA | CATPTGGKSNSNQPQHF | TGTGCCACCCCGACAGGGGGCAAATCTAATAGCAATCAGCCCCAGCATTTT
TRBJ2-5 | TRBV5-1 | TRBD2 | NA | CASTGGKGYF | TGCGCCAGCACGGGGGGAAAGGGATACTTC
TRBJ1-2 | TRBV7-2 | NA | few | CASSLQENYGYTF | TGTGCCAGCAGCCTTCAGGAAAACTATGGCTACACCTTC
TRBJ1-2 | TRBV5-1 | NA | NA | CASSLGNRDYGYTF | TGCGCCAGCAGCTTGGGGAACAGGGACTATGGCTACACCTTC
TRBJ2-7 | TRBV4-1 | NA | once | CASSQGEADLAYEQYF | TGCGCCAGCAGCCAAGGAGAGGCAGATCTCGCCTACGAGCAGTACTTC
TRBJ1-6 | TRBV6-5 | NA | NA | CASSPPGSYNSPLHF | TGTGCCAGCAGCCCCCCAGGTTCCTATAATTCACCCCTCCACTTT
TRBJ2-7 | TRBV11-2 | TRBD1 | NA | CASSPRTGEAYEQYF | TGTGCCAGCAGCCCCAGGACAGGGGAGGCCTACGAGCAGTACTTC
TRBJ2-1 | TRBV12-5 | NA | NA | CASGLVLGENNEQFF | TGTGCTAGTGGTTTGGTTCTAGGTGAAAACAATGAGCAGTTCTTC
TRBJ1-2 | TRBV28 | NA | NA | CASSLVSLNYGYTF | TGTGCCAGCAGTTTAGTCAGTCTTAACTATGGCTACACCTTC
TRBJ1-2 | TRBV21-1 | NA | NA | CASSKARPNYGYTF | TGTGCCAGCAGCAAAGCGCGGCCTAACTATGGCTACACCTTC
TRBJ2-1 | TRBV10-3 | TRBD2 | NA | CAISPLTTLTSGDSYNEQFF | TGTGCCATCAGTCCCCTTACTACACTGACTAGCGGGGACTCCTACAATGAGCAGTTCTTC
TRBJ2-5 | TRBV10-2 | TRBD1 | NA | CASSELGTGQTQYF | TGCGCCAGCAGTGAGCTCGGGACAGGGCAGACCCAGTACTTC
TRBJ2-4 | TRBV11-2 | NA | NA | CASSPPGSPHKNIQYF | TGTGCCAGCAGCCCACCAGGGTCACCCCACAAAAACATTCAGTACTTC
TRBJ2-7 | TRBV7-9 | NA | NA | CAVGPGGSGGWVYEQYF | TGTGCCGTCGGGCCAGGGGGATCAGGAGGGTGGGTCTACGAGCAGTACTTC
TRBJ2-7 | TRBV29-1 | TRBD1 | NA | CSVRGQGGPRYEQYF | TGCAGCGTCCGAGGACAGGGAGGACCCCGCTACGAGCAGTACTTC
TRBJ1-2 | TRBV5-6 | NA | NA | CASSLSGVGVYGYTF | TGTGCCAGCAGCTTATCCGGAGTCGGGGTCTATGGCTACACCTTC
TRBJ2-1 | TRBV5-1 | NA | NA | CASSFRVSGSYNEQFF | TGCGCCAGCAGCTTCAGGGTTTCGGGCTCCTACAATGAGCAGTTCTTC
TRBJ2-7 | TRBV27 | TRBD2 | NA | CASSYSGLAGYEQYF | TGTGCCAGCAGCTATTCAGGACTAGCGGGCTACGAGCAGTACTTC